A single T cell receptor (beta chain) is shown here with its context. Its antigen remains unidentified. Here immunoSEQ multiplex PCR was the method, and the copy in TCRdb shows in-frame clones only, minus some. This repertoire shows some 64,000 clones, around 69% found once; its top ten account for about 17%. The data derive from a study of radiotherapy plus CTLA-4 blockade in lung cancer. Study summary: Disease control was present in under 35% of patients, and objective responses in roughly 17%. Study-wide results and caveats: Reports state that early shifts in blood T cell clones, with interferon-beta, best predicted response.

Patients had chemo-refractory metastatic non-small-cell lung cancer and received focal radiation plus CTLA-4 blockade that used ipilimumab. The V end was cut by 6 bases, the J end by 1 base, with 12 bases between. This CDR3 comprises 14 residues. From germline, CDR1 is LGHNA and CDR2 YNFKEQ. The genes are TRBV4-2 and TRBJ1-1, with D perhaps matching TRBD1 (6 bases). The starting material was peripheral blood, obtained from a patient treated with radiotherapy plus ipilimumab. The receptor was isolated from a human donor with non-small cell lung cancer whose response to radiotherapy plus ipilimumab could not be evaluated. Some clones in this sample may be carry-over from other donors' samples. The CDR3 DNA reads as TGTGCCAGCAGTTACAGGGCGAAGAACACTGAAGCTTTCTTT. Its protein product is CASSYRAKNTEAFF.